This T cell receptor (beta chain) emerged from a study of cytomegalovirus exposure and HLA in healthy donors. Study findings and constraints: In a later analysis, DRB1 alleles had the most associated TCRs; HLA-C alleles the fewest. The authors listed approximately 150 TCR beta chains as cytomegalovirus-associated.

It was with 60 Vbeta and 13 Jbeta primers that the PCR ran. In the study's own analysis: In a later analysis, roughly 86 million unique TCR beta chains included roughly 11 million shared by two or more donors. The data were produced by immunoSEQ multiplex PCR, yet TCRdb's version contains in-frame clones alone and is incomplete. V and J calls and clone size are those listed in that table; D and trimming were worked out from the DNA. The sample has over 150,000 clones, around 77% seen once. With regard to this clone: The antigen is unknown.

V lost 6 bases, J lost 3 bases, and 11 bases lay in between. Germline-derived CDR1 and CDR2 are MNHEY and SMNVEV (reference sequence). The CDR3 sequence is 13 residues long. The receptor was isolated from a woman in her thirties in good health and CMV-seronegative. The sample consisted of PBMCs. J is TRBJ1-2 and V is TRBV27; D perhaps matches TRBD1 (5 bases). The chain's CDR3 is CASRRGVHYGYTF. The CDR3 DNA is TGTGCCAGCAGACGGGGGGTGCACTATGGCTACACCTTC.